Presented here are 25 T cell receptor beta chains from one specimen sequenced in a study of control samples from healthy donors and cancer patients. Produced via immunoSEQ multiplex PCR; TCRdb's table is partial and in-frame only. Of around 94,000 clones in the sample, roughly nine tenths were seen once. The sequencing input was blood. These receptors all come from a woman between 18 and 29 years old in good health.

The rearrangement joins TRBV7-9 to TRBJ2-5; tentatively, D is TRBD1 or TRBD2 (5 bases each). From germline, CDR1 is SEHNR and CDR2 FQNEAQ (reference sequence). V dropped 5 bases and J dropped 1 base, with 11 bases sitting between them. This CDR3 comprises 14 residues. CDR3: CASSHQGTQETQYF. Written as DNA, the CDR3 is TGTGCCAGCAGCCATCAAGGGACCCAAGAGACCCAGTACTTC.

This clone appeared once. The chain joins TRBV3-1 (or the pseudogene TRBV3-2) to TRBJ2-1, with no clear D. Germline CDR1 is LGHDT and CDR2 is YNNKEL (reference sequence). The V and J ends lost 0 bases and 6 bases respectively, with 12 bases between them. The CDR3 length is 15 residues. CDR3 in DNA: TGTGCCAGCAGCCAAGAAAATAGGGTGGGCAATGAGCAGTTCTTC. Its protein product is CASSQENRVGNEQFF.

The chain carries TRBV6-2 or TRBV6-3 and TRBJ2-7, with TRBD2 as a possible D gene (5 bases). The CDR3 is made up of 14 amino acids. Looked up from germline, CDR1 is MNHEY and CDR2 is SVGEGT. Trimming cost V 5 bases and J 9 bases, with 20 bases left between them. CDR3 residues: CASSTTSEGFGQYF. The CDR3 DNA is TGTGCCAGCAGTACCACCTCCGAGGGATTTGGGCAGTACTTC.

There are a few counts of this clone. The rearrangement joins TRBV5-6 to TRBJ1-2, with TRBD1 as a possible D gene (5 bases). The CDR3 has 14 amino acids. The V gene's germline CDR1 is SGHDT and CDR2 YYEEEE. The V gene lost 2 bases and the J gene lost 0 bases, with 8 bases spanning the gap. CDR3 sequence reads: CASSLKGPNYGYTF. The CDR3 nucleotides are TGTGCCAGCAGCTTAAAGGGACCTAACTATGGCTACACCTTC.

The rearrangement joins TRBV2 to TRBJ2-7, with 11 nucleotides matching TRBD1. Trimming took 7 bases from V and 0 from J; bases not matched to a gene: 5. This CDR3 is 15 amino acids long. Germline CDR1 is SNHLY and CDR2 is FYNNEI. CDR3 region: CASTRGQGGSYEQYF. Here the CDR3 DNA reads TGTGCCAGCACCAGGGGACAGGGGGGCTCCTACGAGCAGTACTTC.

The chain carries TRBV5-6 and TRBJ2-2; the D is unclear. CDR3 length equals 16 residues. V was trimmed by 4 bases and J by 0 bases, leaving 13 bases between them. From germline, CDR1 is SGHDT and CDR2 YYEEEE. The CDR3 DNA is TGTGCCAGCAGCGGCTCTACTGGGGCGAACACCGGGGAGCTGTTTTTT. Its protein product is CASSGSTGANTGELFF.

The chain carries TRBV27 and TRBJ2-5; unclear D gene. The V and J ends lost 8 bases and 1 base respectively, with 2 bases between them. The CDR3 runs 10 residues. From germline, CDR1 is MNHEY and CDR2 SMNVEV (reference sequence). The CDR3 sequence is CASGQETQYF. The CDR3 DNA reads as TGTGCCAGCGGCCAAGAGACCCAGTACTTC.

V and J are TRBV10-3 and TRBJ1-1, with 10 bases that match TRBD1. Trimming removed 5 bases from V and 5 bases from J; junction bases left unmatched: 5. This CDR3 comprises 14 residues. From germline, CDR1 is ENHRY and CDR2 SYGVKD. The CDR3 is CAISPGTGDTEAFF. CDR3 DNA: TGTGCCATCAGTCCCGGGACAGGGGATACTGAAGCTTTCTTT.

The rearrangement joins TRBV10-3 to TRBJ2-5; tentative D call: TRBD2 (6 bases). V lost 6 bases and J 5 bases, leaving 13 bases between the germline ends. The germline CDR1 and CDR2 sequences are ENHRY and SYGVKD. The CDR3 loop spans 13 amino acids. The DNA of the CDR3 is TGTGCCATCAGGTTGGAGGGCAGGGAGACCCAGTACTTC. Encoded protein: CAIRLEGRETQYF.

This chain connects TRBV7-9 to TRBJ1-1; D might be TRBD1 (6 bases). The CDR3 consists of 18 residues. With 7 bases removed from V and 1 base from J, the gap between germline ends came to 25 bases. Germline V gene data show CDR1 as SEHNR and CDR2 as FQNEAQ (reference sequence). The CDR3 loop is CASTQPRTGYRPNTEAFF. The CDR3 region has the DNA TGTGCCAGCACCCAACCCAGAACAGGGTATCGGCCGAACACTGAAGCTTTCTTT. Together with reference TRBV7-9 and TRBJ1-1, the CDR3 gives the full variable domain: DTGVSQNPRHKITKRGQNVTFRCDPISEHNRLYWYRQTLGQGPEFLTYFQNEAQLEKSRLLSDRFSAERPKGSFSTLEIQRTEQGDSAMYLCASTQPRTGYRPNTEAFFGQGTRLTVV.

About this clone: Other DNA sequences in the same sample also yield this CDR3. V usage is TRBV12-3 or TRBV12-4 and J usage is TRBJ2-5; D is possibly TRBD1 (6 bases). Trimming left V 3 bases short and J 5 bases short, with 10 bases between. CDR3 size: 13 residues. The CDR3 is CASSFAGEETQYF. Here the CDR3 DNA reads TGTGCCAGCAGTTTCGCAGGGGAGGAGACCCAGTACTTC.

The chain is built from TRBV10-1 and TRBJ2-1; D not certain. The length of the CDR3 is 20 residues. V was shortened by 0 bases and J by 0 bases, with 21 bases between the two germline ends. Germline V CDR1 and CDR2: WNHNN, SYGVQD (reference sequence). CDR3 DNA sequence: TGCGCCAGCAGTGAGTCGAAGGTATTCTCCAAATCCCGCTCCTACAATGAGCAGTTCTTC. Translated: CASSESKVFSKSRSYNEQFF.

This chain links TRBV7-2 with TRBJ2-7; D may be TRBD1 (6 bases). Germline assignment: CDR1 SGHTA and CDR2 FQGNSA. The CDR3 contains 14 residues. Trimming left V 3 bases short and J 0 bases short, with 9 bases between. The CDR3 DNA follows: TGTGCCAGCAGCTTTGACAGGAACTCCTACGAGCAGTACTTC. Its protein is CASSFDRNSYEQYF. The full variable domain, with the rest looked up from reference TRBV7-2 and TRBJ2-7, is GAGVSQSPSNKVTEKGKDVELRCDPISGHTALYWYRQSLGQGLEFLIYFQGNSAPDKSGLPSDRFSAERTGGSVSTLTIQRTQQEDSAVYLCASSFDRNSYEQYFGPGTRLTVT.

For the CDR3, the DNA is TGTGCCAGCAGCTCAGGAAATAGAAACTATGGCTACACCTTC. Translated: CASSSGNRNYGYTF. This rearrangement joins TRBV6-5 to TRBJ1-2; no clear D. This CDR3 contains 14 residues. Trimming pared 6 bases from V and 2 bases from J, leaving 13 bases between. CDR1 MNHEY and CDR2 SVGAGI come from the germline V gene.

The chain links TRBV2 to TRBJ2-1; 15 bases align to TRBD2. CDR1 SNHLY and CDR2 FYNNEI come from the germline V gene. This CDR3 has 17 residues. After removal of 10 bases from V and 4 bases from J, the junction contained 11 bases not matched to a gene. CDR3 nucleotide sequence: TGTGCCACCCTGGGGACTAGCGGGGGGTTTCTATACAATGAGCAGTTCTTC. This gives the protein CATLGTSGGFLYNEQFF.

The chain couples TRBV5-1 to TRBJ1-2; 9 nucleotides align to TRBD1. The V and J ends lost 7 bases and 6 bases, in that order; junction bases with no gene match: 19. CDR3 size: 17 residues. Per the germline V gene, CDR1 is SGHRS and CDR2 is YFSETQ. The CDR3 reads CASSPSGTGSLRDGYTF. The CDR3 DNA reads TGCGCCAGCTCTCCCTCCGGGACAGGGTCCCTTCGGGATGGCTACACCTTC.

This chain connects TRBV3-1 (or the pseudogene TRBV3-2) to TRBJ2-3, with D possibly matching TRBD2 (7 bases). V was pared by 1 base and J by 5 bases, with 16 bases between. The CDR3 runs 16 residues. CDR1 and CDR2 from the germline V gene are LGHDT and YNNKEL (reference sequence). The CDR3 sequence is CASSQGWGGLGDTQYF. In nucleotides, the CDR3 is TGTGCCAGCAGCCAAGGGTGGGGGGGCCTCGGAGATACGCAGTATTTT.

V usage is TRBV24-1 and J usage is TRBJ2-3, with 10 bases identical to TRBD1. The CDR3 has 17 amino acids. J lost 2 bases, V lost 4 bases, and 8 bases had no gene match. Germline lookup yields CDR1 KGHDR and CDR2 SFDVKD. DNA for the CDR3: TGTGCCACCAGTGAACCCACGGGACAGGGGAACACAGATACGCAGTATTTT. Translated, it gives CATSEPTGQGNTDTQYF.

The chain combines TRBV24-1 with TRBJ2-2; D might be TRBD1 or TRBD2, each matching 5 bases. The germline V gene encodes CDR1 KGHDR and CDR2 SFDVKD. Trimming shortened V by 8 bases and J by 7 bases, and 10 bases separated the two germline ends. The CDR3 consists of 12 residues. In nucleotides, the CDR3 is TGTGCCACCATGGGGGATCTCGGGGAGCTGTTTTTT. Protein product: CATMGDLGELFF.

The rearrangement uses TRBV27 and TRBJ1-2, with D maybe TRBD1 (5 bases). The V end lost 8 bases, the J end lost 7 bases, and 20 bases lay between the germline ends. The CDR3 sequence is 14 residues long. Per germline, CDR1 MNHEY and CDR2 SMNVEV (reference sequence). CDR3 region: CASRPGRDPRGYTF. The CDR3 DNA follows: TGTGCCAGCCGACCGGGAAGGGACCCCCGTGGCTACACCTTC.

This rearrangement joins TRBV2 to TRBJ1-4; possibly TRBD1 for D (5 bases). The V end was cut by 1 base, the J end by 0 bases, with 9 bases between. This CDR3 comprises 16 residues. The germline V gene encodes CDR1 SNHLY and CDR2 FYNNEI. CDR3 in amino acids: CASSEGRTTTNEKLFF. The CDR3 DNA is TGTGCCAGCAGTGAAGGGCGGACAACAACTAATGAAAAACTGTTTTTT.

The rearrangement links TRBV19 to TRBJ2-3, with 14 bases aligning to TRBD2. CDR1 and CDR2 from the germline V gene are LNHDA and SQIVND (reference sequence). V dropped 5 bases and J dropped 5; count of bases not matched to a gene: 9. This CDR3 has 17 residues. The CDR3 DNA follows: TGTGCCAGTAGTTCAGGACTAGCGGGGGGTTCGATAGATACGCAGTATTTT. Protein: CASSSGLAGGSIDTQYF.

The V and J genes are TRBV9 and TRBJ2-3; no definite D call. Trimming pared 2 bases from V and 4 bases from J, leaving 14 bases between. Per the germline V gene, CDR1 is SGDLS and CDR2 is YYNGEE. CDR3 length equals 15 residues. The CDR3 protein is CASSVLSKTADTQYF. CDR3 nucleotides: TGTGCCAGCAGCGTGTTGTCAAAAACAGCAGATACGCAGTATTTT.

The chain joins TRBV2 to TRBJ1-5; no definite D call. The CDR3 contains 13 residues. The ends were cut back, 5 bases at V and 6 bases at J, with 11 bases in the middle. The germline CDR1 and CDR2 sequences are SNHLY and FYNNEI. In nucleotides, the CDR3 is TGTGCCAGCAGTCCTCTAGAAGGTCAGCCCCAGCATTTT. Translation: CASSPLEGQPQHF.

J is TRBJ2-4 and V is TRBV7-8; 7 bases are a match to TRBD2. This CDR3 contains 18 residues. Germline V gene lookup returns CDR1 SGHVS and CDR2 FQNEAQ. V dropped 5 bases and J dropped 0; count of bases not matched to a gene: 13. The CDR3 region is CASSPPRTRALAKNIQYF. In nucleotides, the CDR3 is TGTGCCAGCAGCCCACCCCGGACTAGGGCTTTAGCCAAAAACATTCAGTACTTC.